The rows below give T cell receptor beta chains drawn from one sample of a study of cytomegalovirus exposure and HLA in healthy donors. Clones were sequenced by immunoSEQ multiplex PCR, and TCRdb holds only the in-frame ones, with some missing. The sample has roughly 100,000 clones, 76% seen once. The sequenced sample consisted of PBMCs. These receptors all come from a woman under 30 in good health and CMV-seropositive. CDR3s include the opening cysteine and the closing phenylalanine or tryptophan. Fields, in order: J gene, D gene, clone size, V gene, CDR3 protein, CDR3 DNA. D genes are given only for firm matches. Where a row states a size, it is once, few, many or the class of an expanded clone; other rows omit it.

>TRBJ2-6|.|.|TRBV15
CATTHKGDGANVLTF
TGTGCCACCACCCACAAGGGGGACGGGGCCAACGTCCTGACTTTC
>TRBJ1-1|TRBD1|.|TRBV4-1
CASNHPGQGITEAFF
TGCGCCAGTAACCATCCGGGACAGGGAATCACTGAAGCTTTCTTT
>TRBJ1-5|TRBD1|.|TRBV6-1
CASADREDQPQHF
TGTGCCAGCGCGGACAGGGAAGATCAGCCCCAGCATTTT
>TRBJ2-3|.|.|TRBV6-5
CASSYDGRVDTQYF
TGTGCCAGCAGTTACGACGGGAGAGTAGATACGCAGTATTTT
>TRBJ2-1|TRBD2|.|TRBV9
CASNWGGVYNEQFF
TGTGCCAGCAACTGGGGGGGGGTATACAATGAGCAGTTCTTC
>TRBJ2-5|TRBD2|.|TRBV10-3
CAISRLAGTSQETQYF
TGTGCCATCAGTCGACTAGCGGGGACGTCCCAAGAGACCCAGTACTTC
>TRBJ1-3|.|.|TRBV30
CAWSLSSGNTIYF
TGTGCCTGGAGCTTGAGCTCTGGAAACACCATATATTTT
>TRBJ2-7|TRBD2|.|TRBV5-4
CASSFGTRDYEQYF
TGTGCCAGCAGCTTCGGGACTAGGGACTACGAGCAGTACTTC
>TRBJ2-1|TRBD1|.|TRBV15
CATSRDRTGVAYNEQFF
TGTGCCACCAGCAGAGATCGGACAGGAGTAGCCTACAATGAGCAGTTCTTC
>TRBJ2-3|.|.|TRBV5-1
CASSLGLDTDTQYF
TGCGCCAGCAGCTTGGGACTCGACACAGATACGCAGTATTTT
>TRBJ1-3|.|.|TRBV5-1
CASSGRDSRSGNTIYF
TGCGCCAGCAGCGGCCGGGACTCACGCTCTGGAAACACCATATATTTT
>TRBJ2-3|.|few|TRBV25-1
CASSELATSTDTQYF
TGTGCCAGCAGTGAATTGGCAACGAGCACAGATACGCAGTATTTT
>TRBJ1-2|.|.|TRBV7-9
CASTPRGNYGYTF
TGTGCCAGCACCCCTCGGGGTAACTATGGCTACACCTTC
>TRBJ2-2|.|once|TRBV29-1
CSVRSFTGELFF
TGCAGCGTTCGGAGCTTTACCGGGGAGCTGTTTTTT
>TRBJ1-5|TRBD1|few|TRBV7-9
CASSSTGGNQPQHF
TGTGCCAGCAGCAGCACAGGGGGGAATCAGCCCCAGCATTTT
>TRBJ2-3|TRBD2|.|TRBV6-5
CASSYPSGGGTDTQYF
TGTGCCAGCAGTTATCCTAGCGGGGGAGGGACAGATACGCAGTATTTT
>TRBJ1-6|TRBD1|.|TRBV4-2
CASTRFRDRVFNSPLHF
TGTGCCAGCACTAGATTCCGGGACAGGGTTTTTAATTCACCCCTCCACTTT
>TRBJ2-7|TRBD2|.|TRBV4-2
CASSPLSASGSHEQYF
TGTGCCAGCAGCCCACTCTCGGCTAGCGGGAGCCACGAGCAGTACTTC